The rows below give T cell receptor beta chains drawn from one sample of a study of cytomegalovirus exposure and HLA in healthy donors. Profiled with immunoSEQ multiplex PCR; TCRdb holds only in-frame clones, not every one. The table lists about 87,000 clones, over 70% of them singletons. Sequencing was done on a sample of PBMCs. The receptors shown here come from a man aged 25-45 years in good health and CMV-seropositive. Each CDR3 is given with its conserved first and last residue. Fields, in order: J gene, V gene, CDR3 length, clone size, D gene, CDR3 protein, CDR3 DNA. D genes are given only for firm matches. Not every row has a clone size; where given, it reads once, few, many or a size class.

J gene: TRBJ2-1; V gene: TRBV19; CDR3 length: 19; clone size: few; D gene: TRBD2; CDR3 protein: CASSPEGTSGTLLYNEQFF; CDR3 DNA: TGTGCCAGTAGTCCCGAGGGGACTAGCGGAACCCTGCTATACAATGAGCAGTTCTTC
J gene: TRBJ1-2; V gene: TRBV4-1; CDR3 length: 12; clone size: once; D gene: TRBD1; CDR3 protein: CASSQGLDREVF; CDR3 DNA: TGCGCCAGCAGCCAAGGCCTGGACAGGGAGGTCTTC
J gene: TRBJ2-5; V gene: TRBV5-1; CDR3 length: 15; clone size: .; D gene: .; CDR3 protein: CASRDGRQYQETQYF; CDR3 DNA: TGCGCCAGCAGGGACGGTAGACAGTACCAAGAGACCCAGTACTTC
J gene: TRBJ2-2; V gene: TRBV7-6; CDR3 length: 16; clone size: few; D gene: .; CDR3 protein: CASRLAGGRGTGELFF; CDR3 DNA: TGTGCCAGCAGACTAGCCGGGGGAAGAGGCACCGGGGAGCTGTTTTTT
J gene: TRBJ2-1; V gene: TRBV6-1; CDR3 length: 11; clone size: .; D gene: .; CDR3 protein: CASEILDEQFF; CDR3 DNA: TGTGCCAGCGAAATTTTAGATGAGCAGTTCTTC
J gene: TRBJ1-5; V gene: TRBV7-9; CDR3 length: 15; clone size: .; D gene: TRBD1; CDR3 protein: CASSLGQGLTQPQHF; CDR3 DNA: TGTGCCAGCAGCTTAGGACAGGGTCTGACTCAGCCCCAGCATTTT
J gene: TRBJ1-5; V gene: TRBV4-1; CDR3 length: 18; clone size: .; D gene: TRBD1; CDR3 protein: CASSQEGEPGQSNQPQHF; CDR3 DNA: TGCGCCAGCAGCCAAGAGGGTGAGCCGGGACAGAGCAATCAGCCCCAGCATTTT
J gene: TRBJ2-3; V gene: TRBV7-3; CDR3 length: 14; clone size: .; D gene: .; CDR3 protein: CGGWGPPGPDTQYF; CDR3 DNA: TGTGGGGGATGGGGGCCCCCGGGCCCAGATACGCAGTATTTT
J gene: TRBJ1-3; V gene: TRBV9; CDR3 length: 16; clone size: .; D gene: TRBD1; CDR3 protein: CASSVSLTGDGNTIYF; CDR3 DNA: TGTGCCAGCAGCGTTTCACTGACAGGGGATGGAAACACCATATATTTT
J gene: TRBJ2-7; V gene: TRBV7-9; CDR3 length: 12; clone size: .; D gene: .; CDR3 protein: CATLGDDYEQYF; CDR3 DNA: TGTGCAACTCTCGGGGATGACTACGAGCAGTACTTC
J gene: TRBJ2-7; V gene: TRBV5-6; CDR3 length: 15; clone size: .; D gene: TRBD2; CDR3 protein: CASSLRAGGSYEQYF; CDR3 DNA: TGTGCCAGCAGCTTGCGGGCGGGGGGCTCCTACGAGCAGTACTTC